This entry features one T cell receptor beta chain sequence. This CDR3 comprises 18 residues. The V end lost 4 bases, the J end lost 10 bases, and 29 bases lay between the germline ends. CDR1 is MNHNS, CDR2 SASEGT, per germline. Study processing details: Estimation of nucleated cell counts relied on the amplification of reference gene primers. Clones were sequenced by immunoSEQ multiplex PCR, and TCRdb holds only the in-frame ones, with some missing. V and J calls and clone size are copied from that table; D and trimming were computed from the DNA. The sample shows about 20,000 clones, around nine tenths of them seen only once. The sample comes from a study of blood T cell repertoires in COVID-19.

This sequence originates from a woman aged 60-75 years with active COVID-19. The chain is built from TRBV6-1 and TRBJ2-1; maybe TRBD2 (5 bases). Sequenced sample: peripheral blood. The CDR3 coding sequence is TGTGCCAGCAGTGCGACTCCTAGCAACTGGGGTCTGTCGCGGGAGCAGTTCTTC. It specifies CASSATPSNWGLSREQFF.